These 25 T cell receptor beta chains were sequenced from one sample in a study of blood T cell repertoires in COVID-19. Using immunoSEQ multiplex PCR, the repertoire was profiled, and TCRdb retains in-frame clones only, with some absent. The sample includes over 250,000 clones, around 89% seen only once; the top ten take approximately 9%. Material: PBMCs or T cells enriched from blood (not recorded which). The receptors originated from a man aged 35 to 55 who had recovered from COVID-19.

This chain joins TRBV4-1 and TRBJ2-2; no clear D gene. Germline CDR1 and CDR2: MGHRA and YSYEKL. The CDR3 extends over 12 amino acids. V lost 3 bases to trimming and J lost 7 bases, with 6 bases between them. The chain's CDR3 is CASSQFYGELFF. The DNA of the CDR3 is TGCGCCAGCAGCCAGTTTTACGGGGAGCTGTTTTTT.

A single count supports this clone. The chain is built from TRBV6-2 or TRBV6-3 and TRBJ2-1, with unresolved D. The V gene lost 0 bases and the J gene lost 8 bases, with 5 bases spanning the gap. Germline values: CDR1 MNHEY, CDR2 SVGEGT. The CDR3 extends over 12 amino acids. CDR3 in DNA: TGTGCCAGCAGTTACTCCGGTGATGAGCAGTTCTTC. Protein product: CASSYSGDEQFF.

J is TRBJ1-1 and V is TRBV10-3; TRBD1 agrees at 7 bases. This CDR3 has 14 residues. The V gene's germline CDR1 is ENHRY and CDR2 SYGVKD. V was pared by 2 bases and J by 1 base, with 1 base of the junction left unmatched. CDR3 region: CAISERDRNTEAFF. The CDR3 DNA is TGTGCCATCAGTGAGAGGGACAGGAACACTGAAGCTTTCTTT.

V and J are TRBV6-5 and TRBJ2-5, with D perhaps TRBD2 (7 bases). Germline CDR1 reads MNHEY; CDR2 reads SVGAGI. V was pared by 8 bases and J by 6 bases, with 16 bases between. CDR3 length: 13 amino acids. The CDR3 here is CASWGGGGKTQYF. The CDR3 DNA reads TGTGCCAGCTGGGGGGGAGGGGGAAAGACCCAGTACTTC.

The chain employs TRBV5-1 and TRBJ2-1; 10 bases match TRBD2. The CDR3 sequence is 14 residues long. The trim removed 3 bases at V and 5 bases at J, leaving 2 bases unmatched. The germline V gene has CDR1 SGHRS and CDR2 YFSETQ. The CDR3: CASSSLAGDNEQFF. The CDR3 DNA reads as TGCGCCAGCAGCTCTCTAGCGGGAGACAATGAGCAGTTCTTC.

This sequence joins TRBV29-1 and TRBJ2-1, with 8 bases aligning to TRBD1. Germline lookup yields CDR1 SQVTM and CDR2 ANQGSEA. The CDR3 has 14 residues. The V segment lost 7 bases and the J segment 0 bases; nucleotides outside the gene matches: 5. The CDR3 region has the DNA TGCAGCGGAGACAGGGGATACTCCTACAATGAGCAGTTCTTC. This encodes CSGDRGYSYNEQFF.

The chain uses TRBV25-1 and TRBJ2-1; 7 bases agree with TRBD2. The CDR3 has 16 amino acids. The V segment lost 5 bases and the J segment 0 bases; nucleotides outside the gene matches: 7. CDR1 and CDR2 (germline): MGHDK, SYGVNS. The CDR3 DNA reads TGTGCCAGCAGTAACCGGGGCGGGAGCTCCTACAATGAGCAGTTCTTC. Its translation is CASSNRGGSSYNEQFF.

J is TRBJ2-7 and V is TRBV5-4, with 7 bases fitting TRBD1. Germline V gene data show CDR1 as SGHNT and CDR2 as YYREEE (reference sequence). J gave up 1 base and V 4 bases, and 5 bases lay outside the gene matches. The length of the CDR3 is 14 residues. In DNA form, the CDR3 reads TGTGCCAGCAGCCTTAGACAGGGTTCCTACGAGCAGTACTTC. It translates to CASSLRQGSYEQYF.

The V and J genes are TRBV28 and TRBJ2-5; D call uncertain. The germline V and J ends were trimmed by 5 bases and 5 bases, with 15 bases remaining between them. The V gene's germline CDR1 is MDHEN and CDR2 SYDVKM. This CDR3 spans 14 amino acids. CDR3 loop: CASSPSRFMETQYF. The CDR3 coding sequence is TGTGCCAGCAGTCCATCCCGGTTTATGGAGACCCAGTACTTC.

With regard to this clone: This CDR3 is also generated by other DNA sequences in the sample. This sequence joins TRBV27 and TRBJ2-7; 7 nucleotides match TRBD1. Trimming at V came to 5 bases and at J to 0 bases, leaving 4 bases not matched to a gene. Germline V gene sequence: CDR1 MNHEY, CDR2 SMNVEV (reference sequence). This CDR3 spans 14 amino acids. The DNA for the CDR3 is TGTGCCAGCAGTCGACAGGGAAGCTCCTACGAGCAGTACTTC. It codes for CASSRQGSSYEQYF.

The rearrangement links TRBV28 to TRBJ1-5; D is perhaps TRBD1 (6 bases). V lost 5 bases and J 0 bases, leaving 11 bases between the germline ends. The CDR3 length is 15 residues. Germline assignment: CDR1 MDHEN and CDR2 SYDVKM. The CDR3 loop is CASSPTGLSNQPQHF. The CDR3 nucleotides are TGTGCCAGCAGTCCCACAGGGCTTAGCAATCAGCCCCAGCATTTT. The full variable domain, rest sourced from reference TRBV28 and TRBJ1-5, is DVKVTQSSRYLVKRTGEKVFLECVQDMDHENMFWYRQDPGLGLRLIYFSYDVKMKEKGDIPEGYSVSREKKERFSLILESASTNQTSMYLCASSPTGLSNQPQHFGDGTRLSIL.

This clone was seen a handful of times. The chain employs TRBV19 and TRBJ2-7; TRBD1 matches at 9 bases. CDR1 LNHDA and CDR2 SQIVND come from the germline V gene (reference sequence). This CDR3 has 13 residues. The V segment lost 6 bases and the J segment 5 bases; nucleotides outside the gene matches: 5. The CDR3 nucleotides are TGTGCCAGTAGGAGGACAGGGGACAACGAGCAGTACTTC. Protein product: CASRRTGDNEQYF.

The V call is TRBV10-3, the J call TRBJ2-7, with 8 bases identical to TRBD1. V shed 3 bases and J 0 bases; nucleotides not matched to a gene: 7. CDR1 and CDR2 (germline): ENHRY, SYGVKD. The CDR3 is 16 amino acids. CDR3 protein: CAISDPGQAISYEQYF. The CDR3 region has the DNA TGTGCCATCAGTGACCCGGGACAGGCTATCTCCTACGAGCAGTACTTC.

This chain uses TRBV7-3 with TRBJ2-7, with D possibly TRBD2 on 5 matching bases. The germline gives CDR1 SGHTA, CDR2 FQGTGA. The CDR3 spans 15 residues. V lost 2 bases and J lost 2, with 13 bases in between. Written as DNA, the CDR3 is TGTGCCAGCAGCTTAGGGTCTAGACTAACCTACGAGCAGTACTTC. This gives the protein CASSLGSRLTYEQYF.

In this sample, this clone turned up a few times. The V gene is TRBV14, the J gene TRBJ2-1, with 7 nucleotides matching TRBD2. Trimming removed 1 base from V and 0 bases from J; junction bases left unmatched: 6. This CDR3 is built from 17 residues. The V gene's germline CDR1 is SGHDN and CDR2 FVKESK. CDR3 residues: CASSQGPAGSSYNEQFF. The CDR3 region has the DNA TGTGCCAGCAGCCAAGGGCCAGCGGGGAGCTCCTACAATGAGCAGTTCTTC.

V usage is TRBV27 and J usage is TRBJ2-5; no definite D call. This CDR3 comprises 13 residues. Trimming shortened V by 6 bases and J by 3 bases, and 11 bases separated the two germline ends. Germline-derived CDR1 and CDR2 are MNHEY and SMNVEV (reference sequence). The CDR3 bases are TGTGCCAGCAGGGTCGCCCGAGAAGAGACCCAGTACTTC. As protein: CASRVAREETQYF.

V usage is TRBV7-6 and J usage is TRBJ2-1; 8 bases align to TRBD1. The germline gives CDR1 SGHVS, CDR2 FNYEAQ. The CDR3 loop spans 15 amino acids. With 1 base clipped from V and 10 bases from J, the junction kept 9 bases outside the gene matches. The CDR3 DNA follows: TGTGCCAGCAGCTTAGGTGACAGGGGTGGTCGGGAGCAGTTCTTC. The encoded protein is CASSLGDRGGREQFF.

V gene TRBV7-2 combines with J gene TRBJ2-1; 11 bases are shared with TRBD2. CDR3 size: 16 residues. V dropped 4 bases and J dropped 4; count of bases not matched to a gene: 6. Germline values: CDR1 SGHTA, CDR2 FQGNSA. Here the CDR3 reads CASSSGLAEIYNEQFF. CDR3 DNA: TGTGCCAGCAGCTCGGGACTAGCGGAAATATACAATGAGCAGTTCTTC.

This chain links TRBV5-1 with TRBJ2-7; possible D gene TRBD1, 5 bases. The germline V and J ends were trimmed by 4 bases and 3 bases, with 17 bases remaining between them. Per germline, CDR1 SGHRS and CDR2 YFSETQ. This CDR3 has 15 amino acids. The CDR3 nucleotides read TGCGCCAGCAGCCAAGGAGAGGCAGGGAACTACGAGCAGTACTTC. Protein sequence: CASSQGEAGNYEQYF.

This clone was found a few times. This chain joins TRBV27 and TRBJ1-2; 12 bases are a match to TRBD1. V dropped 3 bases and J dropped 5; count of bases not matched to a gene: 16. Germline V gene lookup returns CDR1 MNHEY and CDR2 SMNVEV (reference sequence). The CDR3 runs 19 residues. DNA of the CDR3: TGTGCCAGCAGTTTCATCGTCCCCCGAGGGACAGGGGGCAAGTATGGCTACACCTTC. It encodes CASSFIVPRGTGGKYGYTF.

V and J are TRBV7-8 and TRBJ1-4; unclear D gene. This CDR3 is built from 13 residues. Germline V CDR1 and CDR2: SGHVS, FQNEAQ. The V gene lost 4 bases and the J gene lost 8 bases, with 11 bases spanning the gap. CDR3: CASSSLRGEKLFF. The CDR3 region has the DNA TGTGCCAGCAGCTCCCTACGAGGAGAAAAACTGTTTTTT.

V gene TRBV27 combines with J gene TRBJ2-5; D is possibly TRBD1 (6 bases). The length of the CDR3 is 12 residues. Per germline, CDR1 MNHEY and CDR2 SMNVEV (reference sequence). V was trimmed by 6 bases and J by 4 bases, leaving 9 bases between them. The CDR3 loop reads CASRDRSETQYF. The CDR3 coding sequence is TGTGCCAGCAGAGACAGGTCAGAGACCCAGTACTTC.

V gene TRBV6-1 combines with J gene TRBJ1-1, with D possibly matching TRBD1 (6 bases). V was cut by 2 bases and J by 5 bases, with 15 bases left in between. Germline loops: CDR1 MNHNS, CDR2 SASEGT. There are 15 residues in the CDR3. CDR3 nucleotides: TGTGCCAGCAGTGAACCCCACAGGGATCAAACTGAAGCTTTCTTT. Residues: CASSEPHRDQTEAFF.

The chain links TRBV11-2 to TRBJ2-3; 8 positions match TRBD1. Trimming removed 5 bases from V and 1 base from J; junction bases left unmatched: 11. Germline V lookup: CDR1 SGHAT, CDR2 FQNNGV. CDR3 length equals 17 residues. The CDR3 sequence is CASSVGRTGKGTDTQYF. In DNA, the CDR3 is TGTGCCAGCAGCGTAGGACGGACAGGGAAGGGCACAGATACGCAGTATTTT.

This clone has only one observation. The rearrangement links TRBV25-1 to TRBJ2-5; D might be TRBD1 (5 bases). CDR1 MGHDK and CDR2 SYGVNS come from the germline V gene. The CDR3 runs to 16 residues. The V end lost 5 bases, the J end lost 1 base, and 17 bases lay between the germline ends. The CDR3 bases are TGTGCCAGCAGTCGTGGTGTGCAGGGCCCCCAAGAGACCCAGTACTTC. It translates to CASSRGVQGPQETQYF.